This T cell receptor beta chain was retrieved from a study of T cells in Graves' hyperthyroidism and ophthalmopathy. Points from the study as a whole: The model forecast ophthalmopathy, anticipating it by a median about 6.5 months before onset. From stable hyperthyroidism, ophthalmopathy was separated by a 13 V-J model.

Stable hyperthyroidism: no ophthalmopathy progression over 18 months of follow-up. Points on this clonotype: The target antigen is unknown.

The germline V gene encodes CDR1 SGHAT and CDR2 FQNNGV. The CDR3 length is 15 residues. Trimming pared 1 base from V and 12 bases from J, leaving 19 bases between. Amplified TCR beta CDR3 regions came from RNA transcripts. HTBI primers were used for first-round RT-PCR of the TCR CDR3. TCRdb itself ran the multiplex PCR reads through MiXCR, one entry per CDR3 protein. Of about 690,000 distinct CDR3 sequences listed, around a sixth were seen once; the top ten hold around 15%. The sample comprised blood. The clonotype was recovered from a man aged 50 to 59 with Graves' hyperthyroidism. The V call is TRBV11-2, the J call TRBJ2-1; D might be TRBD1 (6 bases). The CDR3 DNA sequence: TGTGCCAGCAGCTTAGGTCAGGGGACCACTCATGTGCAGTTCTTC. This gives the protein CASSLGQGTTHVQFF.